This paragraph covers one T cell receptor beta chain sequence. Its antigen is undetermined. This sample is drawn from a study of shared clonotypes between healthy human individuals. Study conclusions and caveats: Naive CD4 clonotype sharing across a few donors was approximately 5.2%. Generation probability values for non-shared clonotypes were lower than those for clonotypes shared by all four donors.

Adult Caucasians living in Nashville, Tennessee made up all of the donors. Every immunoSEQ plate was one replicate of a subset's evenly spread DNA. Assay: immunoSEQ multiplex PCR; the TCRdb copy retains only in-frame clones and omits some. Among some 2 million clones, roughly 94% were seen once, and the ten largest hold around 0.13%. The source material was naive CD4+ T cells sorted from blood. Subset noted: CD45RA+ positively selected. The clonotype originates from a man younger than 35 in good health.

The CDR3 DNA reads as TGTGCCAGTAGTAGTAGACAGCTCTATGGCTACACCTTC. As protein: CASSSRQLYGYTF. The gene calls are TRBV19 and TRBJ1-2, with D tentatively TRBD1 (5 bases). V was shortened by 4 bases and J by 4 bases, with 10 bases between the two germline ends. CDR3 length equals 13 residues. The V gene's germline CDR1 is LNHDA and CDR2 SQIVND (reference sequence).